This T cell receptor (beta chain) emerged from a study of blood T cell repertoires in COVID-19. About the study: The United States, Italy and Spain supplied acute and convalescent COVID-19 samples. From T cells, B-cell-depleted T cells, or PBMCs came the material, which was cDNA or gDNA.

Looked up from germline, CDR1 is WNHNN and CDR2 is SYGVQD (reference sequence). V shed 2 bases and J shed 1 base, with 12 bases lying between them. The CDR3 has 15 residues. Per the authors' pipeline: Estimation of nucleated cell counts relied on the amplification of reference gene primers. The data were produced by immunoSEQ multiplex PCR, yet TCRdb's version contains in-frame clones alone and is incomplete. The V and J calls and clone size were taken over from that table, and D and trimming were inferred from the DNA. This table holds about 33,000 clones, 85% to 90% found once. The sample comprised peripheral blood. The J gene is TRBJ2-7, the V gene TRBV10-1; a possible D gene is TRBD2 (6 bases). The receptor's source is a man aged 70-80 years with acute or convalescent COVID-19. CDR3 sequence (DNA): TGCGCCAGCAGTGAGCTGCGGGACGCATCCTACGAGCAGTACTTC. Protein: CASSELRDASYEQYF.